This T cell receptor (beta chain) stems from a study of blood T cell repertoires in COVID-19. Turning to the study itself: Samples came from the United States, Italy and Spain, spanning acute and convalescent COVID-19. Nucleic acid was either cDNA or gDNA, and it came from T cells, B-cell-depleted T cells, or PBMCs.

J gave up 4 bases and V 7 bases, and 3 bases lay outside the gene matches. CDR3 length: 13 residues. Per germline, CDR1 MNHEY and CDR2 SVGAGI. As processed by the authors: Reference gene primer amplification gave nucleated cell count estimates. Generated by immunoSEQ multiplex PCR, the TCRdb table keeps only in-frame clones and is missing some. V and J calls and clone size are given by that table; D and trimming were obtained from the DNA. The sample consists of about 230,000 clones, 87% of them appearing once. This TCR derives from a woman between 18 and 30 years old who had recovered from COVID-19. The sequencing input was peripheral blood. The chain uses TRBV6-5 and TRBJ2-7; 11 positions match TRBD2. CDR3 protein: CASTGTSGYEQYF. CDR3 DNA: TGTGCCAGCACCGGGACTAGCGGTTACGAGCAGTACTTC.